The 10 T cell receptor beta chains below all came from one sample that was sequenced in a study of lymphopenia after photon versus proton radiotherapy. Sequenced by immunoSEQ multiplex PCR; TCRdb stores in-frame clones only, minus some. This repertoire shows approximately 15,000 clones, over 75% found once; its top ten account for 27%. Sequencing used peripheral blood, obtained from a patient treated with photon-based radiotherapy. All receptors derive from a middle-aged man with gastric cancer.

J is TRBJ2-5 and V is TRBV6-1, with 9 bases that match TRBD1. V trimming: 4 bases; J trimming: 4 bases; junction bases outside the gene matches: 4. This CDR3 spans 14 amino acids. CDR1 and CDR2 (germline): MNHNS, SASEGT. The DNA for the CDR3 is TGTGCCAGCAGTGGGACAGGGGTAAGAGAGACCCAGTACTTC. Translating gives CASSGTGVRETQYF.

The rearrangement joins TRBV5-1 to TRBJ2-5; 8 nucleotides agree with TRBD1. The CDR3 loop spans 14 amino acids. Germline V gene lookup returns CDR1 SGHRS and CDR2 YFSETQ. Trimming took 5 bases from V and 1 from J; bases not matched to a gene: 4. The CDR3 region has the DNA TGCGCCAGCAGGTCCGGGACAGGCCAAGAGACCCAGTACTTC. Translation gives CASRSGTGQETQYF.

The rearrangement joins TRBV27 to TRBJ1-1, with D perhaps matching TRBD1 (5 bases). With 5 bases removed from V and 5 bases from J, the gap between germline ends came to 15 bases. The CDR3 is 14 residues long. Germline values: CDR1 MNHEY, CDR2 SMNVEV (reference sequence). The CDR3, as DNA: TGTGCCAGCAGTCGAACCGGGGAGGGGACTGAAGCTTTCTTT. It specifies CASSRTGEGTEAFF.

By frequency in the sample, this clone is large. The chain is built from TRBV12-2 and TRBJ1-2. TRBV12-2 is labeled a pseudogene. This CDR3 is 14 amino acids long. CDR3 in DNA: TGTGCAAGTCGCTTATATGACGCAGACTATGGCTACACCTTC. Encoded protein: CASRLYDADYGYTF.

V gene TRBV29-1 combines with J gene TRBJ2-2; D not resolved. The CDR3 runs 13 residues. CDR1 SQVTM and CDR2 ANQGSEA come from the germline V gene. V was cut by 7 bases and J by 1 base, with 10 bases left in between. The chain's CDR3 is CSGGRGNTGELFF. The DNA of the CDR3 is TGCAGCGGGGGTCGTGGGAACACCGGGGAGCTGTTTTTT.

CDR3 residues: CASSLNQETQYF. Here the CDR3 DNA reads TGCGCCAGCAGCTTGAACCAAGAGACCCAGTACTTC. The genes are TRBV5-1 and TRBJ2-5; unclear D gene. Germline V gives CDR1 SGHRS, CDR2 YFSETQ. There are 12 residues in the CDR3. Trimming took off 1 base at V and 0 bases at J, with 1 base between the two ends.

The gene calls are TRBV9 and TRBJ2-5; no clear D. Germline CDR1 is SGDLS and CDR2 is YYNGEE. The CDR3 covers 13 residues. V lost 1 base and J 1 base, leaving 5 bases between the germline ends. The CDR3 protein is CASSVSGQETQYF. CDR3 sequence (DNA): TGTGCCAGCAGCGTATCCGGCCAAGAGACCCAGTACTTC.

The chain joins TRBV19 to TRBJ1-5; tentatively, D is TRBD1 (6 bases). The CDR3 is made up of 15 amino acids. Trimming stripped 2 bases from V and 5 bases from J, with 13 bases between. Per germline, CDR1 LNHDA and CDR2 SQIVND (reference sequence). CDR3 in DNA: TGTGCCAGTAGTATAACTGTGGGGGCCCATCAGCCCCAGCATTTT. Encoded protein: CASSITVGAHQPQHF. Filled out from reference TRBV19 and TRBJ1-5, the complete variable domain reads DGGITQSPKYLFRKEGQNVTLSCEQNLNHDAMYWYRQDPGQGLRLIYYSQIVNDFQKGDIAEGYSVSREKKESFPLTVTSAQKNPTAFYLCASSITVGAHQPQHFGDGTRLSIL.

V is TRBV2 and J is TRBJ1-1, with D hard to call. Germline CDR1 and CDR2: SNHLY and FYNNEI. The germline V and J ends were trimmed by 0 bases and 5 bases, with 10 bases remaining between them. This CDR3 is 14 amino acids long. CDR3 nucleotides: TGTGCCAGCAGTGAAGCGGGGTGGAGGACTGAAGCTTTCTTT. It is translated as CASSEAGWRTEAFF.

The chain combines TRBV4-3 with TRBJ1-1, with D tentatively TRBD1 (5 bases). Germline CDR1 LGHNA, CDR2 YSLEER. The CDR3 loop spans 14 amino acids. V dropped 0 bases and J dropped 3 bases, with 8 bases sitting between them. Here the CDR3 DNA reads TGCGCCAGCAGCCAAGACGGGGGTTACACTGAAGCTTTCTTT. This gives the protein CASSQDGGYTEAFF.